This T cell receptor (beta chain) was obtained from a study of cytomegalovirus exposure and HLA in healthy donors. Points from the study as a whole: Trimming of TCR beta V- and J-genes showed a link, identified in a later analysis, to a missense DCLRE1C variant.

Those who donated were healthy bone marrow donors. This PCR relied on a set of 60 Vbeta primers and 13 Jbeta primers. TCRdb's table, derived via immunoSEQ multiplex PCR, lists solely in-frame clones and lacks some. The top ten hold 3.8% of the sample, which has around 170,000 clones, about 84% seen once. A word on this clone: Its specificity is unknown.

The length of the CDR3 is 15 residues. The germline V gene encodes CDR1 SGHVS and CDR2 FQNEAQ. V shed 1 base, J shed 3 bases, and the junction held 2 bases outside the gene matches. The sequenced material came from PBMCs. The chain joins TRBV7-8 to TRBJ2-3, with 9 bases matching TRBD2. This TCR was sampled from a middle-aged man in good health and CMV-seronegative. The CDR3 DNA reads as TGTGCCAGCAGCTTAGATAGCGGGGGAACAGATACGCAGTATTTT. Protein product: CASSLDSGGTDTQYF.